A selection of T cell receptor beta chains follows, all from one sample in a study of T cells in Graves' hyperthyroidism and ophthalmopathy. MiXCR, run by TCRdb on the multiplex PCR reads, gives a single entry per CDR3 protein. The sample holds over 250,000 distinct CDR3 sequences, approximately 15% seen once. Material for sequencing was blood. The source of these receptors is a woman in her sixties with Graves' ophthalmopathy. Both conserved end residues are part of each CDR3. The order of the fields is CDR3 protein, CDR3 DNA, clone size, V gene, J gene, D gene. D genes are given only for firm matches. Size is stated for part of the rows, as once, few or many counts, or as a class when the clone is expanded.

CASSWDRRHGYTF	TGTGCCAGCAGTTGGGACCGACGACATGGCTACACCTTC	many	TRBV12-3/TRBV12-4	TRBJ1-2	-
CASSFLGAAQETQYF	TGCGCCAGCAGCTTCTTGGGGGCAGCCCAAGAGACCCAGTACTTC	many	TRBV5-1	TRBJ2-5	-
CASTTQGVGTDTQYF	TGTGCCAGCACAACCCAGGGGGTAGGGACAGATACGCAGTATTTT	many	TRBV12-3/TRBV12-4	TRBJ2-3	TRBD1
CASSSTGTKNIQYF	TGTGCCAGCAGCTCCACCGGGACCAAAAACATTCAGTACTTC	few	TRBV7-9	TRBJ2-4	-
CASSYNRGSNGYTF	TGTGCCAGCAGTTACAACAGGGGGTCCAATGGCTACACCTTC	many	TRBV6-2/TRBV6-3	TRBJ1-2	TRBD1
CASSQDLLARAGYEQYF	TGCGCCAGCAGCCAAGATCTTCTCGCCAGGGCGGGCTACGAGCAGTACTTC	-	TRBV4-3	TRBJ2-7	-
CASRGRRGRRGNEQFF	TGTGCCAGCAGGGGACGCAGGGGGCGAAGGGGCAATGAGCAGTTCTTC	many	TRBV6-2/TRBV6-3	TRBJ2-1	TRBD1
CASSNPWETQYF	TGTGCCAGCAGCAACCCCTGGGAGACCCAGTACTTC	many	TRBV7-7	TRBJ2-5	-
CSAGDRGNEKLFF	TGCAGTGCTGGGGACAGGGGGAATGAAAAACTGTTTTTT	many	TRBV20-1	TRBJ1-4	TRBD1
CASSSDLPPTDTQYF	TGTGCCAGCAGTTCAGATTTACCTCCCACAGATACGCAGTATTTT	many	TRBV28	TRBJ2-3	-
CASSLERKETQYF	TGTGCCAGCAGCTTAGAAAGGAAAGAGACCCAGTACTTC	many	TRBV7-8	TRBJ2-5	-
CSARGDRGGYGYTF	TGCAGTGCTAGGGGGGACAGAGGGGGGTATGGCTACACCTTC	few	TRBV20-1	TRBJ1-2	TRBD1
CASSGGSEKLFF	TGTGCCAGCAGTGGCGGCAGCGAAAAACTGTTTTTT	many	TRBV2	TRBJ1-4	-